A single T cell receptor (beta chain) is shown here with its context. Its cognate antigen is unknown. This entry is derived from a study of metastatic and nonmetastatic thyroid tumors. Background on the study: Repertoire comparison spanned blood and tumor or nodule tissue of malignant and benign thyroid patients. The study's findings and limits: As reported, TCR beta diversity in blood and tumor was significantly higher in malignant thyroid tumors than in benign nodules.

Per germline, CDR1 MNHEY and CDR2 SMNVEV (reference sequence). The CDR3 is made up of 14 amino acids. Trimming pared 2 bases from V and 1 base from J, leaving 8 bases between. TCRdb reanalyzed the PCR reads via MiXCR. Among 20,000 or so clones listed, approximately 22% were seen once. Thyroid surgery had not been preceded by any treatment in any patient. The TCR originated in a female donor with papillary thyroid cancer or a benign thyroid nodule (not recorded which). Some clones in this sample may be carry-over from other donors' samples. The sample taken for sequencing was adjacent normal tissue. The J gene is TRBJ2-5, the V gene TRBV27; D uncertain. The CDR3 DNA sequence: TGTGCCAGCAGTTTAATAGCAAGCCAAGAGACCCAGTACTTC. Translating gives CASSLIASQETQYF.